This T cell receptor beta chain was recorded in a study of blood T cell repertoires in COVID-19 (dated by TCRdb to 2019 to 2021). Context from the whole study: Samples covering the acute and convalescent phases of COVID-19 were provided by collaborators in the United States, Italy and Spain. The repertoires were released in a freely available public database intended as a resource for research on the immune response to SARS-CoV-2. Sample metadata almost always included a de-identified subject ID, COVID-19 status, age in years and sex. Where available, HLA class I and class II types were taken from metadata supplied by the sample provider and were not determined by assay-based typing. The prospective study material was composed of cDNA or gDNA derived from T cells, B-cell-depleted T cells, or PBMCs. Subjects who had been exposed to COVID-19, were actively infected with it, or had recovered from it provided the deeply sampled blood TCRbeta repertoires that made up the dataset. Samples were obtained from the ongoing ImmuneRACE study (first 160 participants) and from 1,254 subjects provided by 6 global collaborators.

For this clone: Its cognate antigen has yet to be identified. No much larger clone is present one base from it, and per-base qualities are unavailable.

TCRbeta CDR3 regions were amplified from genomic DNA using the immunoSEQ Assay, a bias-controlled multiplex PCR. Per the source publication's procedure: Within the assay, amplification of reference gene primers was used to estimate how many nucleated cells each sample contained. To quantify the absolute abundance of each unique TCRbeta CDR3 rearrangement, sequence reads were collapsed and filtered. Productive Simpson clonality was computed per sample as the square root of Simpson's diversity index over productive rearrangements. The immuneACCESS repertoire file appears here via TCRdb, limited to in-frame rearrangements. These files lack a portion of the clones; in checked studies, under half of the deficit traces to unresolved V genes, and the cause of the others is not known. Clonal size and the V and J genes are those of that table, whereas D and trimming came from the DNA. Within this sample are fewer than 85,000 clones, with 88% of them counted one time only. The ten largest clonotypes hold about 9% of the sample.

On the study overall, not on this receptor specifically: The quantity of clinical and demographic metadata differed by source and by participant and was supplied without curation.

The germline V gene gives CDR1 as MRHNA and CDR2 as SNTAGT. V and J lose 0 bases and 1 base, and a span of 8 bases separates them. The CDR3 sequence holds 15 residues, the cysteine and phenylalanine included. The kept DNA is CDR3 alone, 45 bases in frame from the first base. Whole blood was collected in K2EDTA tubes by collaborating institutions according to the institutions' own protocols. Collaborator samples were shipped for TCRbeta analysis as frozen whole blood, isolated PBMCs, or DNA extracted from either sample type. The sequenced sample was peripheral blood. This sequence originates from a human donor in a cohort sampled during active COVID-19. The chain links TRBV6-4 with TRBJ2-3; TRBD2 is a possible D gene, resting on 5 matching bases. The CDR3 is CASSDSGGRTDTQYF. The DNA is as follows: TGTGCCAGCAGTGACTCTGGAGGACGCACAGATACGCAGTATTTT.